Following are 25 T cell receptor beta chains from one sample sequenced in a study of quantifying T cell responses using KT2 cells. Study-level background: Reverse transcription used primers in the TCR alpha and beta constant regions.

The cDNA 3' end received a ligated oligonucleotide with a UMI. An equimolar mix of RC1.1 and RC1.2 primed the beta chain across TRBC1 and TRBC2. TCRdb ran MiXCR on the UMI-ligation and nested PCR reads and lists one entry per CDR3 protein. Of more than 55,000 distinct CDR3 sequences listed, approximately 13% are singletons. The source material was PBMCs spiked with cells of the T cell clone KT2. The receptor source for this set is a human donor.

The genes are TRBV7-7 and TRBJ2-3; D is possibly TRBD1 (5 bases). The V and J ends lost 5 bases and 1 base respectively, with 10 bases between them. Looked up from germline, CDR1 is SSHAT and CDR2 is FNYEAQ (reference sequence). This CDR3 region has 14 residues. The CDR3 region has the DNA TGTGCCAGCAGCATGCTAGGGGGCACAGATACGCAGTATTTT. Its translation is CASSMLGGTDTQYF.

This clonotype was recorded many times. The chain links TRBV20-1 to TRBJ2-7; TRBD2 matches at 12 bases. The CDR3 loop spans 14 amino acids. Trimming took 6 bases from V and 3 from J; bases not matched to a gene: 6. Germline loops: CDR1 DFQATT, CDR2 SNEGSKA (reference sequence). DNA for the CDR3: TGCAGTGCGAGACTAGCGGGAGAACGCTACGAGCAGTACTTC. This translates into CSARLAGERYEQYF.

This clonotype was detected ten times or more. The chain joins TRBV6-1 to TRBJ2-1; 8 nucleotides match TRBD2. Losses at the gene ends were 6 bases for V and 6 bases for J; bases not matched to a gene: 7. From germline, CDR1 is MNHNS and CDR2 SASEGT. The CDR3 is 14 residues long. The CDR3 region is CASRLSGGINEQFF. For the CDR3, the DNA is TGTGCCAGCAGGCTCAGCGGGGGTATCAATGAGCAGTTCTTC.

This clonotype was counted only a few times. The J gene is TRBJ1-4, the V gene TRBV11-3, with TRBD1 identical over 7 bases. V shed 5 bases and J 10 bases; nucleotides not matched to a gene: 10. The germline V gene encodes CDR1 SGHNT and CDR2 YENEEA. The CDR3 runs to 14 residues. The chain's CDR3 is CASSPDRFKGKLFF. CDR3 nucleotide sequence: TGTGCCAGCAGCCCGGACAGGTTTAAGGGAAAACTGTTTTTT.

This clonotype has more than one count but fewer than ten. CDR3 bases: TGTGCCAGCAGCCAAGACGAGTCGTCTAGCACAGATACGCAGTATTTT. Translated, it gives CASSQDESSSTDTQYF. The chain uses TRBV4-2 and TRBJ2-3; D not resolved. Germline loops: CDR1 LGHNA, CDR2 YNFKEQ. V was pared by 0 bases and J by 0 bases, with 10 bases between. The CDR3 is 16 amino acids.

The gene calls are TRBV7-2 and TRBJ1-1; D ambiguous. V dropped 3 bases and J dropped 1 base, with 6 bases sitting between them. CDR3 length: 13 residues. From germline, CDR1 is SGHTA and CDR2 FQGNSA. The CDR3 sequence: CASSFSTNTEAFF. CDR3 bases: TGTGCCAGCAGCTTTAGTACGAACACTGAAGCTTTCTTT.

This clonotype was found a few times. The CDR3 nucleotides read TGTGCCAGCAACGTAGGGGGGCAAGAGACCCAGTACTTC. Translated, it gives CASNVGGQETQYF. J is TRBJ2-5 and V is TRBV12-3 or TRBV12-4; D may be TRBD1 or TRBD2 (6 bases each). The CDR3 is made up of 13 amino acids. Between the trimmed V and J ends, which lost 7 bases and 2 bases, there was a span of 11 bases.

The chain links TRBV7-8 to TRBJ2-1; D ambiguous. The CDR3 has 17 amino acids. The germline gives CDR1 SGHVS, CDR2 FQNEAQ. Trimming pared 1 base from V and 3 bases from J, leaving 16 bases between. The CDR3: CASSLVLKDGRYNEQFF. In DNA, the CDR3 is TGTGCCAGCAGCTTAGTTTTAAAGGACGGACGCTACAATGAGCAGTTCTTC.

This clonotype has more than one count but fewer than ten. The V gene is TRBV5-5, the J gene TRBJ2-1, with D hard to call. Trimming cost V 2 bases and J 9 bases, with 15 bases left between them. CDR1 is SGHKS and CDR2 is YYEKEE in the germline V gene (reference sequence). CDR3 length: 14 amino acids. The CDR3 DNA is TGTGCCAGCAGCTTTTTTGGGTCTCAGGTTGAGCAGTTCTTC. Its protein product is CASSFFGSQVEQFF. The whole variable domain, remainder taken from reference TRBV5-5 and TRBJ2-1, is DAGVTQSPTHLIKTRGQQVTLRCSPISGHKSVSWYQQVLGQGPQFIFQYYEKEERGRGNFPDRFSARQFPNYSSELNVNALLLGDSALYLCASSFFGSQVEQFFGPGTRLTVL.

This clonotype was seen more than once but under ten times. The V gene is TRBV5-8, the J gene TRBJ2-5, with 12 bases lining up with TRBD2. V lost 3 bases, J lost 4 bases, and 4 bases stayed unmatched. CDR3 length: 15 amino acids. Per the germline V gene, CDR1 is SGHTS and CDR2 is YDEGEE. CDR3 sequence: CASSYGLAGPETQYF. For the CDR3, the DNA is TGTGCCAGCAGCTACGGACTAGCGGGACCAGAGACCCAGTACTTC.

This clonotype appeared many times. V and J are TRBV29-1 and TRBJ2-1, with D unresolved. V was pared by 0 bases and J by 2 bases, with 11 bases between. The germline V gene has CDR1 SQVTM and CDR2 ANQGSEA. The CDR3 has 15 amino acids. CDR3 coding DNA: TGCAGCGTTGAAGATGGACGGCTGGCCTACAATGAGCAGTTCTTC. It yields the protein CSVEDGRLAYNEQFF.

This clonotype was observed a handful of times. The rearrangement uses TRBV7-2 and TRBJ2-5; D is unclear. Germline V gene lookup returns CDR1 SGHTA and CDR2 FQGNSA. V was pared by 1 base and J by 5 bases, with 11 bases between. This CDR3 has 14 amino acids. This chain's CDR3 is CASSLGLRKETQYF. In DNA form, the CDR3 reads TGTGCCAGCAGCTTAGGTCTTAGGAAGGAGACCCAGTACTTC.

The rearrangement uses TRBV7-2 and TRBJ1-2; tentative D call: TRBD1 (5 bases). Germline values: CDR1 SGHTA, CDR2 FQGNSA. Trimming stripped 5 bases from V and 1 base from J, with 11 bases between. CDR3 size: 14 residues. The CDR3 loop reads CASSPIRVNYGYTF. The CDR3 DNA follows: TGTGCCAGCAGCCCCATCAGGGTTAACTATGGCTACACCTTC.

This clonotype was seen a few times. The CDR3 region is CSVPTGVYEQYF. The CDR3 DNA reads TGCAGTGTACCGACAGGGGTCTACGAGCAGTACTTC. The chain links TRBV20-1 to TRBJ2-7; TRBD1 matches at 8 bases. The junction had 5 bases not matched to a gene; V was cut back by 7 bases and J by 3 bases. Germline CDR1 is DFQATT and CDR2 is SNEGSKA (reference sequence). The CDR3 sequence is 12 residues long.

The rearrangement uses TRBV30 and TRBJ2-1; D remains unclear. Germline values: CDR1 GTSNPN, CDR2 SVGIG (reference sequence). The CDR3 sequence is 13 residues long. Trimming took off 6 bases at V and 4 bases at J, with 13 bases between the two ends. The CDR3 coding sequence is TGTGCCTGCCTTGCCCTATCTTACAATGAGCAGTTCTTC. Protein sequence: CACLALSYNEQFF.

This chain connects TRBV3-1 to TRBJ1-3; D gene uncertain. V lost 1 base to trimming and J lost 0 bases, with 7 bases between them. Germline V lookup: CDR1 LGHDT, CDR2 YNNKEL (reference sequence). This CDR3 region has 15 residues. The CDR3 region has the DNA TGTGCCAGCAGCCAAGCCTCCAGCTCTGGAAACACCATATATTTT. Encoded protein: CASSQASSSGNTIYF.

This clonotype has at least ten counts. This chain joins TRBV11-2 and TRBJ2-3; no clear D. Trimming left V 4 bases short and J 7 bases short, with 24 bases between. The CDR3 contains 17 residues. Germline assignment: CDR1 SGHAT and CDR2 FQNNGV. The CDR3 DNA sequence: TGTGCCAGCAGCTCCGGCCCGACCGCCCGCGTTGCGAATACGCAGTATTTT. Protein: CASSSGPTARVANTQYF.

This clonotype was counted between two and nine times. The V call is TRBV9, the J call TRBJ2-3; 7 bases are shared with TRBD2. The J segment lost 2 bases and the V segment lost 3 bases, leaving 15 bases of the junction unmatched. This CDR3 has 18 residues. CDR1 is SGDLS and CDR2 is YYNGEE in the germline V gene. The CDR3, as DNA: TGTGCCAGCAGCGCCGCCTCCGTAGGACTAGGGGACACAGATACGCAGTATTTT. Translation gives CASSAASVGLGDTDTQYF.

A note on this clonotype: A read error may explain this, as a much larger clone is one base away. CDR3 protein: CASRPGTAPHEQYF. The CDR3 DNA reads TGTGCCAGCAGACCCGGGACAGCCCCCCACGAGCAGTACTTC. This chain uses TRBV6-5 with TRBJ2-7; 7 bases map to TRBD1. Germline CDR1 MNHEY, CDR2 SVGAGI. V shed 6 bases, J shed 5 bases, and the junction held 10 bases outside the gene matches. The CDR3 sequence is 14 residues long.

This clonotype appeared many times. CDR3 sequence: CASSQEQGGQSSTEAFF. For the CDR3, the DNA is TGTGCCAGCAGCCAAGAGCAGGGAGGGCAAAGCAGCACTGAAGCTTTCTTT. J is TRBJ1-1 and V is TRBV3-1, with a tentative D call TRBD1 (5 bases). CDR3 length equals 17 residues. Germline assignment: CDR1 LGHDT and CDR2 YNNKEL (reference sequence). Trimming removed 0 bases at V and 4 bases at J, with 18 bases between. The full variable domain, with the rest looked up from reference TRBV3-1 and TRBJ1-1, is DTAVSQTPKYLVTQMGNDKSIKCEQNLGHDTMYWYKQDSKKFLKIMFSYNNKELIINETVPNRFSPKSPDKAHLNLHINSLELGDSAVYFCASSQEQGGQSSTEAFFGQGTRLTVV.

This clonotype occurred a few times. This chain connects TRBV12-3 or TRBV12-4 to TRBJ1-1; 7 nucleotides match TRBD1. Germline trimming cut 6 bases from V and 0 bases from J; bases unmatched to any gene: 10. The CDR3 contains 16 residues. CDR3 protein: CASSQPGQAVNTEAFF. As DNA, the CDR3 is TGTGCCAGCAGCCAACCCGGACAGGCGGTGAACACTGAAGCTTTCTTT.

This sequence joins TRBV9 and TRBJ2-7; the D gene is possibly TRBD2 (6 bases). The V gene's germline CDR1 is SGDLS and CDR2 YYNGEE. The CDR3 totals 15 residues. V was cut by 1 base and J by 6 bases, with 17 bases left in between. The CDR3 coding sequence is TGTGCCAGCAGCGTAAACGTGGGGGGAGAATCCGAGCAGTACTTC. Translated, it gives CASSVNVGGESEQYF.

This chain joins TRBV11-2 and TRBJ1-1; D uncertain. There are 13 residues in the CDR3. Between the trimmed V and J ends, which lost 2 bases and 0 bases, there was a span of 4 bases. The germline V gene encodes CDR1 SGHAT and CDR2 FQNNGV. The DNA for the CDR3 is TGTGCCAGCAGCTTAAATCTGAACACTGAAGCTTTCTTT. This codes for CASSLNLNTEAFF.

This clonotype was counted between two and nine times. The V gene is TRBV20-1, the J gene TRBJ2-1; 8 bases are shared with TRBD1. The CDR3 is made up of 15 amino acids. Germline V lookup: CDR1 DFQATT, CDR2 SNEGSKA (reference sequence). Unmatched junction bases numbered 13, after V lost 5 bases and J lost 7 bases. The CDR3 loop is CSAYSADRAGNEQFF. The DNA of the CDR3 is TGCAGTGCTTATTCCGCGGACAGGGCCGGGAATGAGCAGTTCTTC.

This clonotype was detected ten times or more. The CDR3, as DNA: TGCAGCACATCAGGGGGGACATCCGGCTACACCTTC. Translating gives CSTSGGTSGYTF. The chain has TRBV29-1 and TRBJ1-2; 7 nucleotides line up with TRBD1. The CDR3 is 12 residues long. Germline V gene sequence: CDR1 SQVTM, CDR2 ANQGSEA. J was trimmed by 8 bases and V by 8 bases; bases with no gene match: 11.